This paragraph reports one T cell receptor (beta chain). Its antigen is not identified. TCRdb's copy holds only in-frame clones and misses some; the assay was immunoSEQ multiplex PCR. The sample lists approximately 140,000 clones; roughly 90% were seen once. The data originate from a study of T cell responses to AZD1222 COVID-19 vaccine. Study results and caveats: Clonal diversity may have been underestimated, and the donors were mostly white British, with more females than males. The peak T cell response came first, and repertoires were sampled only after it. After two AZD1222 doses, spike-specific TCR breadth and depth rose versus day 0. The CD4 TCRs associated with vaccination extended across spike and predominated at 160-218 and 743-854.

This CDR3 spans 14 amino acids. Germline V gene sequence: CDR1 MNHEY, CDR2 SVGAGI. Trimming removed 5 bases from V and 3 bases from J; junction bases left unmatched: 3. This sample comprised peripheral blood, obtained on day 0 of AZD1222 vaccination. The clonotype originates from an adult in good health. The V gene is TRBV6-5, the J gene TRBJ1-2, with TRBD1 matching 10 bases. The CDR3 spells CASSRGTGDYGYTF. CDR3 bases: TGTGCCAGCAGTCGCGGGACAGGGGACTATGGCTACACCTTC.